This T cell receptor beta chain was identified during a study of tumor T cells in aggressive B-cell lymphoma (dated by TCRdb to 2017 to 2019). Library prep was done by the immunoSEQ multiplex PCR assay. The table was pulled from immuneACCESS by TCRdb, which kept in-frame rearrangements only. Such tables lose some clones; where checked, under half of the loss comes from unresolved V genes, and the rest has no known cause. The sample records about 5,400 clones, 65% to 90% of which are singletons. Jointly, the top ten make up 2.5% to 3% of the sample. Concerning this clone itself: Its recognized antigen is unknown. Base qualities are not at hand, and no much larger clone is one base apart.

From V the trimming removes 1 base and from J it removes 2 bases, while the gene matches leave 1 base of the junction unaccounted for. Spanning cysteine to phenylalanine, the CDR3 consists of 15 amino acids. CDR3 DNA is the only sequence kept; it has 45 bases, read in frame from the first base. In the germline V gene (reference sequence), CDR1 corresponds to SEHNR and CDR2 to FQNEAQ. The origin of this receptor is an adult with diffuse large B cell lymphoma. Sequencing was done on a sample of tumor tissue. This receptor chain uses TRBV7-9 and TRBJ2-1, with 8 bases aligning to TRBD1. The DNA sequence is TGTGCCAGCAGCTTAGAACAGGGGGCCTACAATGAGCAGTTCTTC. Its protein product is CASSLEQGAYNEQFF. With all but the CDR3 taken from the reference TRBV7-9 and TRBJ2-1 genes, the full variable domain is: DTGVSQNPRHKITKRGQNVTFRCDPISEHNRLYWYRQTLGQGPEFLTYFQNEAQLEKSRLLSDRFSAERPKGSFSTLEIQRTEQGDSAMYLCASSLEQGAYNEQFFGPGTRLTVL.